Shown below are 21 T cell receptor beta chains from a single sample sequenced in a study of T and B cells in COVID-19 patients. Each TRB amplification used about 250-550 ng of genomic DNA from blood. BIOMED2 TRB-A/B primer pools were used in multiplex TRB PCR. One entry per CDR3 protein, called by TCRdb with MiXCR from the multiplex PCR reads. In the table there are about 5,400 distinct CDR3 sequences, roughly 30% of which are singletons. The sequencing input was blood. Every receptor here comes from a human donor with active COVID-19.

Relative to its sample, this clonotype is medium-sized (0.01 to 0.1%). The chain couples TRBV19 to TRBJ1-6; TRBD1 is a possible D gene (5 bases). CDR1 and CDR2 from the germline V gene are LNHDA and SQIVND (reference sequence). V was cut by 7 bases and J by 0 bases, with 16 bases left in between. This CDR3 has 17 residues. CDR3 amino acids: CASTNRGRSSYNSPLHF. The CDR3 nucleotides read TGTGCCAGTACCAACCGGGGCCGGAGCTCCTATAATTCACCCCTCCACTTT.

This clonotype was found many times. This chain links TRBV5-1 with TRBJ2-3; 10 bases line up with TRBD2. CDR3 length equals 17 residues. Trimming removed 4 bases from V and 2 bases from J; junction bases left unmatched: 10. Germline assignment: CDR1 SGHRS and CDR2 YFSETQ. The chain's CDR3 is CASSLQGTSVLTDTQYF. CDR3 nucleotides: TGCGCCAGCAGCCTTCAGGGGACTAGCGTCCTCACAGATACGCAGTATTTT.

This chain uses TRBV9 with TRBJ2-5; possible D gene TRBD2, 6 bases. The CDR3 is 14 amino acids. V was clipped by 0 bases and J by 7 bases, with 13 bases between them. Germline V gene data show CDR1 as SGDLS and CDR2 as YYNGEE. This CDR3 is CASSVARTSSTQYF. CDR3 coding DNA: TGTGCCAGCAGCGTAGCGCGCACTAGCTCGACCCAGTACTTC.

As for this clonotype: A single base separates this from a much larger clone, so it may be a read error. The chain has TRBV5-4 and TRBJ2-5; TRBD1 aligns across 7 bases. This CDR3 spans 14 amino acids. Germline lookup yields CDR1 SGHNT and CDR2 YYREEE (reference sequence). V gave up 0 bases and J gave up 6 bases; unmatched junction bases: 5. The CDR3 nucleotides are TGTGCCAGCAGCTTGGGACAGGGTGTAAAGACCCAGTACTTC. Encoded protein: CASSLGQGVKTQYF.

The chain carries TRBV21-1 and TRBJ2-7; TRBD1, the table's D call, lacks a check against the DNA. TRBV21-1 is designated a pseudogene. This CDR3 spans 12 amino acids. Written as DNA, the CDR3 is TGTGCCAGCAGCCACGGGGGCTACGAGCAGTACTTC. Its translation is CASSHGGYEQYF.

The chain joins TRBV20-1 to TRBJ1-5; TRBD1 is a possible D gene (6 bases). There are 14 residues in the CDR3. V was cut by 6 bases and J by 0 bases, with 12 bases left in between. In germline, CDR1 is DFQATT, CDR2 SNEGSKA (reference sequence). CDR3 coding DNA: TGCAGTGCCTACGACAGGATTAGCAATCAGCCCCAGCATTTT. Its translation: CSAYDRISNQPQHF.

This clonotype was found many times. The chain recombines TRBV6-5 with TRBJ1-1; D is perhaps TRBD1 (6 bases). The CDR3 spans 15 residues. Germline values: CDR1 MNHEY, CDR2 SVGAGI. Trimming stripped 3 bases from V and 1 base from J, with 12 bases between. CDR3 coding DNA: TGTGCCAGCAGTTATGAGGGGACACGGAACACTGAAGCTTTCTTT. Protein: CASSYEGTRNTEAFF.

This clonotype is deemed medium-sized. CDR3 sequence reads: CASSLWTGERNTGELFF. CDR3 DNA sequence: TGTGCCAGTTCTTTGTGGACAGGGGAAAGGAACACCGGGGAGCTGTTTTTT. V and J are TRBV12-3 or TRBV12-4 and TRBJ2-2; TRBD1 matches at 9 bases. Germline trimming cut 9 bases from V and 1 base from J; bases unmatched to any gene: 12. The CDR3 sequence is 17 residues long.

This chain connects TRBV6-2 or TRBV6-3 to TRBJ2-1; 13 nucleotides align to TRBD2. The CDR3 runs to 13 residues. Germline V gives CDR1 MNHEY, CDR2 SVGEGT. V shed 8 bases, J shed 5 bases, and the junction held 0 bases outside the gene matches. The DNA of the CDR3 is TGTGCCAGCGGGACTAGCGGGAACAATGAGCAGTTCTTC. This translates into CASGTSGNNEQFF.

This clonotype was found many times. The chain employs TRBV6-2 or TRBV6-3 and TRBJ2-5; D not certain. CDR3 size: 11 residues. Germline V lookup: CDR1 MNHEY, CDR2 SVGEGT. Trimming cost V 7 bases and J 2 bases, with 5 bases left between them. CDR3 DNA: TGTGCCAGCACCACACAAGAGACCCAGTACTTC. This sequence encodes CASTTQETQYF.

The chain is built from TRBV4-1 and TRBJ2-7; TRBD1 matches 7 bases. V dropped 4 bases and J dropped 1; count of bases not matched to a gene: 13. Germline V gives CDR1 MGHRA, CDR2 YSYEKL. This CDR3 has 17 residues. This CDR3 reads CASSPIFNGQVSYEQYF. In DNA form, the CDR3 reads TGCGCCAGCAGCCCGATTTTTAACGGACAGGTTTCCTACGAGCAGTACTTC.

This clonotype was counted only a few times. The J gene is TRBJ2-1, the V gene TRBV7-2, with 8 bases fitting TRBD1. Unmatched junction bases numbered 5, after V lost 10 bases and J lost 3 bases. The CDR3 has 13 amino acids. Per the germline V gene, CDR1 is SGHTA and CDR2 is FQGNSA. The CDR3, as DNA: TGTGCCACCGACAGGGGAAGCTACAATGAGCAGTTCTTC. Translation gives CATDRGSYNEQFF.

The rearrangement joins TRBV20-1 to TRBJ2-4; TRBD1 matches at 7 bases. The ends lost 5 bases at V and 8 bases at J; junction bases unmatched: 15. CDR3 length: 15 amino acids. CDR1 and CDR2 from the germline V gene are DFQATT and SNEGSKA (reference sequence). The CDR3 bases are TGCAGTGCTGCCGCTACCTTGACAGGGTCAGACATTCAGTACTTC. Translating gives CSAAATLTGSDIQYF.

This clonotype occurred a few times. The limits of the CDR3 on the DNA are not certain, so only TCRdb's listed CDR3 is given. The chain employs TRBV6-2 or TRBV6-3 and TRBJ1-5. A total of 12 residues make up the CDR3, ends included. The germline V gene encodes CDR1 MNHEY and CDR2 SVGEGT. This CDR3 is CASSTSIQPQHF.

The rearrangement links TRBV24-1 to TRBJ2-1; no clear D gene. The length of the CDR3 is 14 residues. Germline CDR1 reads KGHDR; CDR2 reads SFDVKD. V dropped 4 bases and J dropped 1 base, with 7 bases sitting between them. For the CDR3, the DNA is TGTGCCACCAGTGAGGCTGGGTCCTACAATGAGCAGTTCTTC. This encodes CATSEAGSYNEQFF.

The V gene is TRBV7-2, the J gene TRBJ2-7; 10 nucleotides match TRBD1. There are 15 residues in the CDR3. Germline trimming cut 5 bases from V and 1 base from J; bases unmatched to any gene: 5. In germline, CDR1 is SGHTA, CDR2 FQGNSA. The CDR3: CASSLRQGASYEQYF. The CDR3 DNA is TGTGCCAGCAGCCTCCGACAGGGGGCGTCCTACGAGCAGTACTTC. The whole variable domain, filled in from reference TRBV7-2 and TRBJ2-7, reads GAGVSQSPSNKVTEKGKDVELRCDPISGHTALYWYRQSLGQGLEFLIYFQGNSAPDKSGLPSDRFSAERTGGSVSTLTIQRTQQEDSAVYLCASSLRQGASYEQYFGPGTRLTVT.

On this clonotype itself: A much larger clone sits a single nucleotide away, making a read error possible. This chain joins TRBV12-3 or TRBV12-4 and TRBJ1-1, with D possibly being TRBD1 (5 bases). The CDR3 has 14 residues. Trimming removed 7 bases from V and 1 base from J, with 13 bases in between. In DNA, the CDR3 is TGTGCCAGCACCTTTAATGGGGGGAACACTGAAGCTTTCTTT. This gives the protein CASTFNGGNTEAFF.

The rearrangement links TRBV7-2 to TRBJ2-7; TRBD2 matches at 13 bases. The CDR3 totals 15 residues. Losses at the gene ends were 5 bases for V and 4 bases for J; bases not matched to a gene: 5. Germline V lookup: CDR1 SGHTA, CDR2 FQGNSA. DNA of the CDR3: TGTGCCAGCAGCACCCGGACTAGCGGGAGTTACGAGCAGTACTTC. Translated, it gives CASSTRTSGSYEQYF.

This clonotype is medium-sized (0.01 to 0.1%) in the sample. DNA for the CDR3: TGTGCCAGTAGATATCTCGCGGGCGGCACTGAAGCTTTCTTT. It encodes CASRYLAGGTEAFF. The V call is TRBV19, the J call TRBJ1-1, with D unresolved. CDR1 is LNHDA, CDR2 SQIVND, per germline (reference sequence). CDR3 length: 14 amino acids. V was cut by 6 bases and J by 4 bases, with 15 bases left in between. The whole variable domain, filled in from reference TRBV19 and TRBJ1-1, reads DGGITQSPKYLFRKEGQNVTLSCEQNLNHDAMYWYRQDPGQGLRLIYYSQIVNDFQKGDIAEGYSVSREKKESFPLTVTSAQKNPTAFYLCASRYLAGGTEAFFGQGTRLTVV.

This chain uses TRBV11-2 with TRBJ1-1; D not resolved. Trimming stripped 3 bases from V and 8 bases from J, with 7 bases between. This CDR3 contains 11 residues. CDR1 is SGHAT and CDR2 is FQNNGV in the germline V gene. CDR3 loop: CASSLMVEAFF. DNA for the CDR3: TGTGCCAGCAGCTTGATGGTGGAAGCTTTCTTT.

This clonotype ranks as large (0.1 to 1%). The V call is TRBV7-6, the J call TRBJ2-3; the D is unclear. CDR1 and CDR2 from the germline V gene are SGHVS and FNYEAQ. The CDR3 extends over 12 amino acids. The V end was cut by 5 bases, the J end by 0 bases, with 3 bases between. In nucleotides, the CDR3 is TGTGCCAGCAGCATGAGCACAGATACGCAGTATTTT. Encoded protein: CASSMSTDTQYF.